This TCR beta chain was obtained from a study of cytomegalovirus exposure and HLA in healthy donors. It was with 60 Vbeta and 13 Jbeta primers that the PCR ran. Sequencing used immunoSEQ multiplex PCR; TCRdb keeps in-frame clones, though not all of them. The sample consists of about 250,000 clones, over 90% of them appearing once. Germline V lookup: CDR1 GTSNPN, CDR2 SVGIG (reference sequence). V lost 1 base to trimming and J lost 5 bases, with 7 bases between them. This CDR3 is 12 amino acids long. Sequencing was done on a sample of PBMCs. The receptor was derived from a girl aged 2 to 9 in good health and CMV-seronegative. The chain employs TRBV30 and TRBJ2-3; D may be TRBD2 (5 bases). This CDR3 is CAWSAGIDTQYF. CDR3 DNA: TGTGCCTGGAGTGCCGGGATAGATACGCAGTATTTT.